Presented here are 6 T cell receptor beta chains from one specimen sequenced in a study of Ad26.COV2.S vaccination and SARS-CoV-2 variants. Sequenced by immunoSEQ multiplex PCR; TCRdb stores in-frame clones only, minus some. The sample records over 400,000 clones, 89% being singletons. This sample's treatment: around 19 received Ad26.COV2.S at low or high dose, single or two shots; 5 received placebo; per-sample allocation not given. Samples analyzed were those drawn on day 63 after the first vaccine or placebo injection. This specimen consisted of peripheral blood, obtained in a trial of Ad26.COV2.S vaccine versus placebo. These receptors all stem from a person aged 18-60 years who received the Ad26.COV2.S COVID-19 vaccine or a placebo.

The chain uses TRBV12-3 or TRBV12-4 and TRBJ1-5; D might be TRBD1 (5 bases). With 4 bases removed from V and 3 bases from J, the gap between germline ends came to 7 bases. This CDR3 has 13 residues. In DNA, the CDR3 is TGTGCCAGCAGTTGGGGCCACAATCAGCCCCAGCATTTT. This gives the protein CASSWGHNQPQHF.

V gene TRBV7-9 combines with J gene TRBJ1-2, with a tentative D call TRBD1 (6 bases). Looked up from germline, CDR1 is SEHNR and CDR2 is FQNEAQ (reference sequence). The CDR3 totals 14 residues. The V end was cut by 4 bases, the J end by 4 bases, with 13 bases between. The CDR3 DNA is TGTGCCAGCAGCTCTCAACAGGGCCCCTATGGCTACACCTTC. Its translation is CASSSQQGPYGYTF.

The chain has TRBV7-2 and TRBJ1-6; D may be TRBD1 (6 bases). V lost 4 bases to trimming and J lost 4 bases, with 14 bases between them. CDR1 is SGHTA, CDR2 FQGNSA, per germline. The CDR3 loop spans 16 amino acids. The CDR3: CASSSRRGRYNSPLHF. The CDR3 DNA reads TGTGCCAGCAGCTCAAGGCGGGGGCGGTATAATTCACCCCTCCACTTT.

V gene TRBV7-9 combines with J gene TRBJ1-4; TRBD1 aligns across 8 bases. This CDR3 comprises 16 residues. From germline, CDR1 is SEHNR and CDR2 FQNEAQ (reference sequence). V dropped 5 bases and J dropped 2; count of bases not matched to a gene: 7. In nucleotides, the CDR3 is TGTGCCAGCAGCCCCGGACAGGGTGGGACTAATGAAAAACTGTTTTTT. Protein: CASSPGQGGTNEKLFF.

This clone has only a few counts. The CDR3, as DNA: TGTGCCAGCAGCATCGACAGCCATTCCTACGAGCAGTACTTC. Protein product: CASSIDSHSYEQYF. The V call is TRBV7-3, the J call TRBJ2-7; weak D call: TRBD1 (5 bases). Trimming took 5 bases from V and 1 from J, leaving 12 bases between them. The CDR3 contains 14 residues. CDR1 SGHTA and CDR2 FQGTGA come from the germline V gene. The entire variable domain, with the rest obtained from reference TRBV7-3 and TRBJ2-7, is as follows: GAGVSQTPSNKVTEKGKYVELRCDPISGHTALYWYRQSLGQGPEFLIYFQGTGAADDSGLPNDRFFAVRPEGSVSTLKIQRTERGDSAVYLCASSIDSHSYEQYFGPGTRLTVT.

Comment on this clone: Distinct nucleotide sequences in the sample also encode this CDR3. The chain is built from TRBV7-2 and TRBJ1-5; tentatively, D is TRBD1 (6 bases). With 1 base removed from V and 4 bases from J, the gap between germline ends came to 11 bases. This CDR3 has 15 amino acids. Germline V gives CDR1 SGHTA, CDR2 FQGNSA. The CDR3 sequence: CASSLGGRGNQPQHF. Written as DNA, the CDR3 is TGTGCCAGCAGCTTAGGTGGCAGGGGTAATCAGCCCCAGCATTTT.